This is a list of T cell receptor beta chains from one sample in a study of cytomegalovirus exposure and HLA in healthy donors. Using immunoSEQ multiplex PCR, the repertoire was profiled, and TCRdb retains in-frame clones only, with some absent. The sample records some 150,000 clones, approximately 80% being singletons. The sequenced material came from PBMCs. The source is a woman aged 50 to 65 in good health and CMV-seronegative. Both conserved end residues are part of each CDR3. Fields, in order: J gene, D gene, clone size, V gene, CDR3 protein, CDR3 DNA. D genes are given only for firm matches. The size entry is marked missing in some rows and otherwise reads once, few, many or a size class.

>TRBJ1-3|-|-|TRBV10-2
CASSESGANSGNTIYF
TGCGCCAGCAGTGAGTCGGGGGCCAACTCTGGAAACACCATATATTTT
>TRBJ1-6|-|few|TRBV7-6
CASSSETSYNSPLHF
TGTGCCAGCAGCTCGGAGACCTCCTATAATTCACCCCTCCACTTT
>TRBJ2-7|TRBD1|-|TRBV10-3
CATGQGGYEQYF
TGTGCCACCGGACAGGGCGGCTACGAGCAGTACTTC
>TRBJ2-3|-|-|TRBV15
CATSSIQAQVSTDTQYF
TGTGCCACCAGCAGTATACAGGCTCAAGTTAGCACAGATACGCAGTATTTT
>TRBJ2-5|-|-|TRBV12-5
CASAGNLQETQYF
TGTGCTAGTGCGGGGAACCTCCAAGAGACCCAGTACTTC
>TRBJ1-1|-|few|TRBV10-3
CAISTQGLNTEAFF
TGTGCCATCAGTACTCAGGGTCTTAACACTGAAGCTTTCTTT
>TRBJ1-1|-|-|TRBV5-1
CASSLALMGGLNTEAFF
TGCGCCAGCAGCTTGGCCTTAATGGGGGGACTTAACACTGAAGCTTTCTTT
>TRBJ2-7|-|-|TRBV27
CASRTPGTAYEQYF
TGTGCCAGCAGGACCCCCGGGACTGCATACGAGCAGTACTTC
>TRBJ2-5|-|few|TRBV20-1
CSGANQETQYF
TGCAGTGGAGCGAACCAAGAGACCCAGTACTTC
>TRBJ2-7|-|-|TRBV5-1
CASSLAPGGEQYF
TGCGCCAGCAGCTTGGCCCCCGGCGGCGAGCAGTACTTC
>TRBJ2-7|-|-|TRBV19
CASSNTYEQYF
TGTGCCAGTAGTAACACCTACGAGCAGTACTTC
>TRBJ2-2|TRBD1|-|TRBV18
CASSPDRVPNTGELFF
TGTGCCAGCTCACCGGACAGGGTTCCGAACACCGGGGAGCTGTTTTTT
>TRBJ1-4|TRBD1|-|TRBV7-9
CASTKGDRANEKLFF
TGTGCCAGCACCAAAGGGGACAGGGCCAATGAAAAACTGTTTTTT
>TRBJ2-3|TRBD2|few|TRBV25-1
CASSGLAGSTDTQYF
TGTGCCAGCAGTGGGCTAGCGGGGAGCACAGATACGCAGTATTTT
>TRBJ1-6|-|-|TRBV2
CASSLRIYNSPLHF
TGTGCCAGCAGTCTCCGTATCTATAATTCACCCCTCCACTTT
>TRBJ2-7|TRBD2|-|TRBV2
CASIEASGRINEQYF
TGTGCCAGCATCGAGGCCAGCGGGAGAATTAACGAGCAGTACTTC
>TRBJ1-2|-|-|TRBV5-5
CASSLAVQGSGYTF
TGTGCCAGCAGCTTGGCCGTACAGGGCTCTGGCTACACCTTC
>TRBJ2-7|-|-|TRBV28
CASRAGSSYEQYF
TGTGCCAGCAGAGCAGGAAGCTCCTACGAGCAGTACTTC
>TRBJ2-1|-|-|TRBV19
CASSNNGGTSRFF
TGTGCCAGTAGTAATAATGGCGGGACCTCGAGGTTCTTC
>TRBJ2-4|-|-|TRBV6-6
CASSYLRAPKDIQYF
TGTGCCAGCAGTTACTTGAGAGCACCAAAAGACATTCAGTACTTC
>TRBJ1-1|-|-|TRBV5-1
CASSLVGGMNTEAFF
TGCGCCAGCAGCTTGGTGGGGGGTATGAACACTGAAGCTTTCTTT